The TCR beta chain under discussion was sequenced for a study of shared clonotypes between healthy human individuals. TCRdb keeps only in-frame clones here, not all; method: immunoSEQ multiplex PCR. This table has fewer than 1.8 million clones, approximately 98.5% appearing once. Trimming took off 2 bases at V and 2 bases at J, with 8 bases between the two ends. Germline V lookup: CDR1 SGHVS, CDR2 FNYEAQ. The CDR3 runs to 14 residues. The receptor was derived from a young man in good health. The chain uses TRBV7-6 and TRBJ2-3; D unclear. Sample: naive CD4+ T cells sorted from blood. Documented subset: CD45RA+ positively selected. The CDR3 is CASSLTPATDTQYF. In DNA form, the CDR3 reads TGTGCCAGCAGCTTAACCCCGGCCACAGATACGCAGTATTTT. Based on the CDR3 plus reference TRBV7-6 and TRBJ2-3, the full variable domain is GAGVSQSPRYKVTKRGQDVALRCDPISGHVSLYWYRQALGQGPEFLTYFNYEAQQDKSGLPNDRFSAERPEGSISTLTIQRTEQRDSAMYRCASSLTPATDTQYFGPGTRLTVL.